This T cell receptor (beta chain) was sequenced in a study of tumor and adjacent non-tumor tissue in lung cancer. A modified ARM-PCR protocol with three rounds of nested PCR amplified TCRbeta. MiXCR, applied by TCRdb to the multiplex PCR reads, yields one record per CDR3 protein. The sample holds 91,000 or so distinct CDR3 sequences, approximately 70% seen once. The template was RNA from unsorted bulk tissue. The CDR3 length is 12 residues. The germline CDR1 and CDR2 sequences are MNHEY and SVGEGT. The V end was cut by 5 bases, the J end by 5 bases, with 10 bases between. This clonotype came up a few times. It may be a read error: a sequence one base away is much more abundant.

Sequenced: lung tumor tissue. The TCR originated in a man between 60 and 70 years old with non-small cell lung cancer. The chain carries TRBV6-2 or TRBV6-3 and TRBJ2-7; D gene unclear. CDR3 residues: CASSRSLNEQYF. For the CDR3, the DNA is TGTGCCAGCAGTAGGAGCCTCAACGAGCAGTACTTC.